The rows below give T cell receptor beta chains drawn from one sample of a study of beta chain features in type 1 diabetes. Here immunoSEQ multiplex PCR was the method, and the copy in TCRdb shows in-frame clones only, minus some. In the table there are about 150,000 clones, less than 9.5% of which are singletons. Sequences were obtained from central memory CD4+ T cells from blood. The receptors derive from a woman aged 40 to 50 with type 1 diabetes. The CDR3 runs from the conserved cysteine through the conserved F or W. Fields, in order: J gene, clone size, D gene, V gene, CDR3 protein, CDR3 DNA. A D gene is named only where the DNA matches it firmly. Clone size is stated in some rows and not others, as once, few, many or a class when expanded.

TRBJ2-7 | few | NA | TRBV18 | CASSPYSPDTSYEQYF | TGTGCCAGCTCACCATACAGCCCGGACACCTCCTACGAGCAGTACTTC
TRBJ1-1 | NA | NA | TRBV18 | CASSPRRASEAFF | TGTGCCAGCTCACCCCGGAGAGCTAGTGAAGCTTTCTTT
TRBJ2-5 | few | TRBD1 | TRBV6-6 | CASSPPDRGLLEQYF | TGTGCCAGCAGTCCTCCGGACAGGGGGCTCTTGGAGCAGTACTTC
TRBJ2-3 | few | TRBD1 | TRBV18 | CASTSDRVDDTQYF | TGTGCCAGCACCTCGGACAGGGTCGACGATACGCAGTATTTT
TRBJ1-1 | NA | TRBD1 | TRBV10-3 | CAISRDREGEAFF | TGTGCCATCAGTCGGGACAGGGAAGGTGAAGCTTTCTTT
TRBJ2-6 | NA | TRBD1 | TRBV7-8 | CASSSSGTGLGGANVLTF | TGTGCCAGCAGCTCCTCCGGGACAGGGTTAGGTGGGGCCAACGTCCTGACTTTC
TRBJ2-1 | few | NA | TRBV7-2 | CASSLARGSYNEQFF | TGTGCCAGCAGCTTAGCTCGGGGATCATACAATGAGCAGTTCTTC
TRBJ1-1 | NA | TRBD1 | TRBV30 | CAWTGTANTEAFF | TGTGCCTGGACTGGGACAGCGAACACTGAAGCTTTCTTT
TRBJ2-3 | NA | NA | TRBV7-3 | CASSPRGRPQSTDTQYF | TGTGCCAGCAGCCCCCGGGGGAGACCGCAGAGCACAGATACGCAGTATTTT
TRBJ2-2 | many | NA | TRBV7-8 | CASSFSGSLRTGELFF | TGTGCCAGCAGCTTCTCGGGTTCCTTGCGCACCGGGGAGCTGTTTTTT
TRBJ2-7 | NA | TRBD2 | TRBV9 | CASSVGPGGSYEQYF | TGTGCCAGCAGCGTAGGTCCGGGGGGGTCCTACGAGCAGTACTTC
TRBJ2-7 | many | TRBD1 | TRBV15 | CATSRGQGPYEQYF | TGTGCCACCAGCAGAGGACAGGGACCCTACGAGCAGTACTTC
TRBJ1-2 | few | NA | TRBV29-1 | CSVEDRGDMGYTF | TGCAGCGTTGAAGATCGGGGGGATATGGGCTACACCTTC
TRBJ1-1 | NA | NA | TRBV4-1 | CASSQVASEAFF | TGCGCCAGCAGCCAAGTAGCCTCTGAAGCTTTCTTT
TRBJ2-1 | NA | NA | TRBV29-1 | CSASSYNEQFF | TGCAGCGCTAGCTCCTACAATGAGCAGTTCTTC
TRBJ1-4 | few | NA | TRBV28 | CASSFEDRLFF | TGTGCCAGCAGTTTCGAAGACAGACTGTTTTTT
TRBJ2-5 | few | TRBD1 | TRBV5-6 | CASSLTTGGGETQYF | TGTGCCAGCAGCTTGACGACAGGGGGCGGCGAGACCCAGTACTTC
TRBJ2-7 | few | TRBD1 | TRBV10-3 | CAISEQGTGISYEQYF | TGTGCCATCAGTGAGCAAGGGACAGGGATATCGTACGAGCAGTACTTC
TRBJ1-2 | many | NA | TRBV20-1 | CSAPSELGYTF | TGCAGTGCCCCATCGGAGCTTGGCTACACCTTC
TRBJ2-5 | many | NA | TRBV18 | CASSQIETQYF | TGTGCCAGCTCCCAGATAGAGACCCAGTACTTC
TRBJ2-1 | many | NA | TRBV18 | CASSPISGNEQFF | TGTGCCAGCTCACCAATCTCAGGTAATGAGCAGTTCTTC
TRBJ1-1 | NA | NA | TRBV11-2 | CASSLGQQNTEAFF | TGTGCCAGCAGCTTAGGACAGCAGAACACTGAAGCTTTCTTT
TRBJ2-2 | NA | NA | TRBV7-9 | CASRPTTYTSNTGELFF | TGTGCCAGCAGACCGACAACTTATACTTCGAACACCGGGGAGCTGTTTTTT
TRBJ2-3 | NA | NA | TRBV6-5 | CASWQRDTQYF | TGTGCCAGCTGGCAGAGGGATACGCAGTATTTT
TRBJ1-1 | few | TRBD1 | TRBV19 | CASGGHRGQGTEAFF | TGTGCCAGCGGGGGTCACAGGGGGCAGGGCACTGAAGCTTTCTTT
TRBJ2-3 | few | TRBD1 | TRBV5-6 | CASSPGQGRTDTQYF | TGTGCCAGCAGCCCCGGACAGGGCCGCACAGATACGCAGTATTTT
TRBJ1-1 | few | NA | TRBV28 | CASRGRGGTEAFF | TGTGCCAGCAGAGGACGGGGGGGTACTGAAGCTTTCTTT
TRBJ2-2 | NA | TRBD2 | TRBV4-3 | CASRARLAGDGPGELFF | TGCGCCAGCAGAGCAAGGCTAGCGGGAGACGGGCCCGGGGAGCTGTTTTTT
TRBJ1-4 | NA | NA | TRBV28 | CASSLFGEAVRKLFF | TGTGCCAGCAGTTTATTCGGGGAGGCAGTCAGAAAACTGTTTTTT
TRBJ1-1 | once | TRBD1 | TRBV5-1 | CASSYTGGNTEAFF | TGCGCCAGCAGCTATACAGGGGGGAACACTGAAGCTTTCTTT
TRBJ2-3 | NA | NA | TRBV7-9 | CASSTEVRTAKSTDTQYF | TGTGCCAGCAGCACGGAGGTGCGGACAGCCAAAAGTACAGATACGCAGTATTTT
TRBJ2-1 | NA | TRBD2 | TRBV11-1 | CASSHGLAGNNGEQFF | TGTGCCAGCAGCCATGGACTAGCGGGAAACAATGGTGAGCAGTTCTTC
TRBJ1-5 | NA | NA | TRBV2 | CASLGGGFSNQPQHF | TGTGCCAGCCTCGGGGGGGGGTTTAGCAATCAGCCCCAGCATTTT
TRBJ1-5 | NA | NA | TRBV29-1 | CSVSDSHQPQHF | TGCAGCGTTTCCGACAGCCATCAGCCCCAGCATTTT
TRBJ1-1 | NA | NA | TRBV18 | CASSPGVTMNTEAFF | TGTGCCAGCTCGCCGGGGGTCACCATGAACACTGAAGCTTTCTTT
TRBJ2-5 | NA | NA | TRBV29-1 | CSVVARLQETQYF | TGCAGCGTTGTAGCCAGACTTCAAGAGACCCAGTACTTC
TRBJ1-4 | few | TRBD1 | TRBV29-1 | CSVILGQGEVEKLFF | TGCAGCGTCATACTGGGACAGGGAGAGGTCGAAAAACTGTTTTTT
TRBJ1-2 | NA | NA | TRBV6-6 | CASSGGPYGYTF | TGTGCCAGCAGCGGGGGGCCCTATGGCTACACCTTC
TRBJ1-4 | few | TRBD1 | TRBV7-2 | CASRLDRGDEKLFF | TGTGCCAGCAGACTCGACAGGGGTGATGAAAAACTGTTTTTT
TRBJ2-5 | few | TRBD1 | TRBV5-1 | CASSLSGGAGTQYF | TGCGCCAGCAGCCTGTCAGGGGGCGCGGGGACCCAGTACTTC
TRBJ2-7 | few | TRBD1 | TRBV10-3 | CAISDGPGQGAYEQYF | TGTGCCATCAGTGACGGACCGGGACAGGGGGCCTACGAGCAGTACTTC
TRBJ2-1 | few | TRBD2 | TRBV4-1 | CASSQGSGTLYNEQFF | TGCGCCAGCAGCCAAGGAAGCGGGACTCTCTACAATGAGCAGTTCTTC